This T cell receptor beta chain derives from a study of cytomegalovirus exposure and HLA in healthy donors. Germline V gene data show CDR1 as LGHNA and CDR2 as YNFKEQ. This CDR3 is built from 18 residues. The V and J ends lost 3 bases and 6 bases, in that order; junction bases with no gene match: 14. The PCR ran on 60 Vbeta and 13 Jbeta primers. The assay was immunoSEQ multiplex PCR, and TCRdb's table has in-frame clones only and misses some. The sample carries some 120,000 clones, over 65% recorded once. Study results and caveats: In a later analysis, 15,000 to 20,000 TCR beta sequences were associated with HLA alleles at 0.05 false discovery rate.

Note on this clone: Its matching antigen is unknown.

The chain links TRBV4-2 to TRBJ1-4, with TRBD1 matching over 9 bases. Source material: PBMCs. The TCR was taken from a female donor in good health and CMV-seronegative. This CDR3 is CASSQAGTGNLKDEKLFF. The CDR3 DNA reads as TGTGCCAGCAGCCAGGCCGGGACAGGGAATTTGAAGGATGAAAAACTGTTTTTT.